These 19 T cell receptor beta chains originate from one sample sequenced in a study of T cell repertoires in cytomegalovirus infection (dated by TCRdb to 2018 to 2020). These receptors are not linked to any known antigen. Explained via the paper, the treatment or condition label denotes: in vitro stimulation with specific CMV peptide epitopes to enrich CMV-specific T cells. Sequencing used an Illumina HiSeq 1500. TCRdb reworked the public reads: Q25 trimming with fastp, MiXCR clone assembly, productive beta chains retained. Each CDR3 protein appears once, grouped with its most common genes and DNA. In this sample the table shows about 310,000 distinct CDR3 sequences, around 25% of which occur a single time. About 14% of the sample is held by the ten biggest clonotypes. The source material was cultured PBMCs, sampled from culture after CMV antigen stimulation. The source of these receptors is a human donor in good health (CMV status not recorded). Some clones in this sample may be carry-over from other donors' samples.

This clonotype was recorded a few times. The genes are TRBV7-2 and TRBJ1-4; D is ambiguous. Germline CDR1 is SGHTA and CDR2 is FQGNSA. V lost 0 bases and J 11 bases, leaving 13 bases between the germline ends. The CDR3 length is 14 residues. Written as DNA, the CDR3 is TGTGCCAGCAGCTTAGCATTCAGAAGGGAGAAACTGTTTTTT. Translation gives CASSLAFRREKLFF.

The chain is built from TRBV20-1 and TRBJ1-4; D uncertain. Germline CDR1 reads DFQATT; CDR2 reads SNEGSKA (reference sequence). Trimming pared 5 bases from V and 13 bases from J, leaving 17 bases between. The CDR3 has 12 residues. CDR3 in DNA: TGCAGTGCTGCCGGGTTCCCGAAGGGACTGTTTTTT. Its translation: CSAAGFPKGLFF.

The V call is TRBV4-3, the J call TRBJ2-3; possible D gene TRBD1, 5 bases. In germline, CDR1 is LGHNA, CDR2 YSLEER. The CDR3 contains 17 residues. The ends were cut back, 1 base at V and 4 bases at J, with 18 bases in the middle. As DNA, the CDR3 is TGCGCCAGCAGCCAAGCAATGCCCGGAACAGGTTCAGATACGCAGTATTTT. This gives the protein CASSQAMPGTGSDTQYF.

The chain recombines TRBV10-2 with TRBJ2-1; D might be TRBD2 (6 bases). Germline V lookup: CDR1 WSHSY, CDR2 SAAADI. V gave up 6 bases and J gave up 5 bases, with 20 bases separating them. This CDR3 has 16 residues. The CDR3 region has the DNA TGCGCCAGCAGGCGGGTGCGGGACGTCCCCCACAATGAGCAGTTCTTC. Encoded protein: CASRRVRDVPHNEQFF.

This clonotype was detected only a few times. CDR3 protein: CASSLGGTGRQETQYF. The CDR3 region has the DNA TGTGCCAGCAGCTTAGGAGGGACAGGGCGTCAAGAGACCCAGTACTTC. This chain connects TRBV7-2 to TRBJ2-5, with TRBD1 matching 9 bases. The CDR3 runs to 16 residues. CDR1 is SGHTA and CDR2 is FQGNSA in the germline V gene. J gave up 2 bases and V 1 base, and 5 bases lay outside the gene matches.

This clonotype was detected a few times. This sequence joins TRBV27 and TRBJ2-7, with a weak D call TRBD2 (5 bases). V lost 5 bases to trimming and J lost 5 bases, with 13 bases between them. CDR1 and CDR2 from the germline V gene are MNHEY and SMNVEV (reference sequence). The CDR3 runs to 13 residues. CDR3 residues: CASSPETRNEQYF. CDR3 coding DNA: TGTGCCAGCAGTCCCGAAACTAGGAACGAGCAGTACTTC.

V gene TRBV4-3 combines with J gene TRBJ2-3; 13 bases map to TRBD2. Germline V gives CDR1 LGHNA, CDR2 YSLEER. The CDR3 runs 18 residues. Trimming at V came to 4 bases and at J to 0 bases, leaving 7 bases not matched to a gene. CDR3: CASSPGLAGRLSTDTQYF. CDR3 coding DNA: TGCGCCAGCAGCCCGGGACTAGCGGGACGCCTTAGCACAGATACGCAGTATTTT.

This clonotype has a handful of counts. The chain uses TRBV28 and TRBJ1-1; D unclear. The CDR3 runs 15 residues. V shed 3 bases and J shed 1 base, with 12 bases lying between them. Germline V CDR1 and CDR2: MDHEN, SYDVKM. The CDR3 DNA reads TGTGCCAGCAGTTTCGGGTCGATAGGGAACACTGAAGCTTTCTTT. The encoded protein is CASSFGSIGNTEAFF.

This clonotype was seen a few times. J is TRBJ1-1 and V is TRBV20-1; D uncertain. Germline V CDR1 and CDR2: DFQATT, SNEGSKA (reference sequence). The CDR3 is 14 amino acids. Trimming took off 5 bases at V and 5 bases at J, with 18 bases between the two ends. CDR3 region: CSAPSPWVGTEAFF. As DNA, the CDR3 is TGCAGTGCTCCATCCCCATGGGTGGGGACTGAAGCTTTCTTT.

This chain uses TRBV4-1 with TRBJ2-3; 9 nucleotides match TRBD2. The germline V gene has CDR1 MGHRA and CDR2 YSYEKL. V lost 3 bases to trimming and J lost 2 bases; unmatched junction nucleotides: 9. The length of the CDR3 is 17 residues. CDR3 region: CASSQMGTSRFTDTQYF. Written as DNA, the CDR3 is TGCGCCAGCAGCCAGATGGGGACTAGCAGATTCACAGATACGCAGTATTTT.

This chain connects TRBV18 to TRBJ1-1; 7 nucleotides line up with TRBD1. Germline V gene sequence: CDR1 KGHSH, CDR2 LQKENI. The CDR3 length is 15 residues. The ends lost 4 bases at V and 1 base at J; junction bases unmatched: 6. In nucleotides, the CDR3 is TGTGCCAGCTCACTACCAAAGGGGGCGAACACTGAAGCTTTCTTT. This gives the protein CASSLPKGANTEAFF.

This clonotype was observed a few times. V gene TRBV7-3 combines with J gene TRBJ2-1; TRBD2 agrees at 16 bases. J gave up 3 bases and V 0 bases, and 5 bases lay outside the gene matches. Germline CDR1 SGHTA, CDR2 FQGTGA. This CDR3 region has 19 residues. CDR3 in amino acids: CASSLTSGTSGRDYNEQFF. The CDR3 DNA follows: TGTGCCAGCAGCTTAACTTCAGGGACTAGCGGGAGGGACTACAATGAGCAGTTCTTC.

This clonotype has more than one count but fewer than ten. The chain has TRBV7-9 and TRBJ2-7, with 12 bases that match TRBD2. Germline V CDR1 and CDR2: SEHNR, FQNEAQ (reference sequence). V was clipped by 6 bases and J by 12 bases; unmatched bases: 12. This CDR3 is built from 14 residues. CDR3 nucleotides: TGTGCCAGCAGGCAAGCTAGCGGGAGGGCCGTTGTGTACTTC. This encodes CASRQASGRAVVYF.

This clonotype has at least ten counts. The V and J genes are TRBV7-2 and TRBJ2-3, with TRBD2 matching over 8 bases. J was trimmed by 13 bases and V by 4 bases; bases with no gene match: 10. Germline-derived CDR1 and CDR2 are SGHTA and FQGNSA. This CDR3 region has 13 residues. The CDR3 reads CASSSEPTGGEYF. The CDR3 DNA sequence: TGTGCCAGCAGCTCCGAACCCACGGGAGGGGAGTATTTT.

The chain is built from TRBV6-2 or TRBV6-3 and TRBJ2-1, with D perhaps assigned TRBD1 or TRBD2 (5 bases each). The germline V gene encodes CDR1 MNHEY and CDR2 SVGEGT. Trimming shortened V by 6 bases and J by 0 bases, and 12 bases separated the two germline ends. This CDR3 has 15 residues. The CDR3 region has the DNA TGTGCCAGCAGGGGGACGGATAGCTCCTACAATGAGCAGTTCTTC. Its protein product is CASRGTDSSYNEQFF.

The chain links TRBV7-2 to TRBJ2-1; D remains ambiguous. Trimming took off 2 bases at V and 8 bases at J, with 7 bases between the two ends. The CDR3 runs to 12 residues. Looked up from germline, CDR1 is SGHTA and CDR2 is FQGNSA. CDR3 nucleotides: TGTGCCAGCAGCTTATACACGGATGAGCAGTTCTTC. Translated: CASSLYTDEQFF.

This clonotype has just a few counts. The chain has TRBV20-1 and TRBJ2-1; D perhaps matches TRBD1 (5 bases). V dropped 2 bases and J dropped 9 bases, with 11 bases sitting between them. Germline V lookup: CDR1 DFQATT, CDR2 SNEGSKA (reference sequence). The CDR3 is made up of 12 amino acids. The CDR3 DNA reads TGCAGTGCTAGACTGGTAGACAGTGAGCAGTTCTTC. This codes for CSARLVDSEQFF.

The chain links TRBV14 to TRBJ2-1, with 7 positions matching TRBD2. Germline V gene lookup returns CDR1 SGHDN and CDR2 FVKESK. CDR3 length equals 14 residues. The J segment lost 3 bases and the V segment lost 11 bases, leaving 10 bases of the junction unmatched. Written as DNA, the CDR3 is TGTGCCTGCGGACTAGGGGTAATCTACAATGAGCAGTTCTTC. Translated: CACGLGVIYNEQFF.

This clonotype has a handful of counts. This chain connects TRBV7-2 to TRBJ1-5; D is undetermined. V was pared by 5 bases and J by 5 bases, with 10 bases between. The V gene's germline CDR1 is SGHTA and CDR2 FQGNSA. The CDR3 spans 13 residues. CDR3 residues: CASSDVGDQPQHF. CDR3 coding DNA: TGTGCCAGCAGCGACGTAGGAGATCAGCCCCAGCATTTT.